One sample yielded the 23 T cell receptor beta chains listed below, sequenced in a study of early T cells in non-severe SARS-CoV-2 infection. TCRdb passed the 5' RACE reads through MiXCR, listing each CDR3 protein once. This table holds tens of thousands of distinct CDR3 sequences, about 4.5% found once. The sequencing sample was made of whole blood. The receptors derive from an adult who was a healthcare worker with PCR-confirmed SARS-CoV-2 infection or an uninfected control (not recorded which).

V is TRBV3-1 and J is TRBJ1-2; 8 bases match TRBD1. V lost 1 base, J lost 6 bases, and 10 bases stayed unmatched. The CDR3 sequence is 16 residues long. Germline V gives CDR1 LGHDT, CDR2 YNNKEL (reference sequence). CDR3 bases: TGTGCCAGCAGCCAAGTAGGACAGGGAAGAGTCGATGGCTACACCTTC. This codes for CASSQVGQGRVDGYTF.

This clonotype counts as medium-sized. This chain connects TRBV6-5 to TRBJ2-7; 8 positions agree with TRBD2. The trim removed 7 bases at V and 0 bases at J, leaving 8 bases unmatched. This CDR3 has 15 residues. In germline, CDR1 is MNHEY, CDR2 SVGAGI. CDR3 bases: TGTGCCAGCAACCAGCGGGGGTCCGGCTCCTACGAGCAGTACTTC. This sequence encodes CASNQRGSGSYEQYF.

In nucleotides, the CDR3 is TGCAGCGTTGAGAGGGACCCGGGACCCCCAGAGACCCAGTACTTC. Protein sequence: CSVERDPGPPETQYF. V is TRBV29-1 and J is TRBJ2-5; D possibly uses TRBD1 or TRBD2 (5 bases each). CDR1 is SQVTM, CDR2 ANQGSEA, per germline. The CDR3 totals 15 residues. V was trimmed by 3 bases and J by 4 bases, leaving 18 bases between them. Full variable domain (rest looked up from reference TRBV29-1 and TRBJ2-5): SAVISQKPSRDICQRGTSLTIQCQVDSQVTMMFWYRQQPGQSLTLIATANQGSEATYESGFVIDKFPISRPNLTFSTLTVSNMSPEDSSIYLCSVERDPGPPETQYFGPGTRLLVL.

This clonotype is medium-sized by share. The chain has TRBV10-1 and TRBJ2-3, with D possibly being TRBD2 (5 bases). Trimming cost V 3 bases and J 1 base, with 5 bases left between them. This CDR3 spans 13 amino acids. CDR1 is WNHNN, CDR2 SYGVQD, per germline (reference sequence). CDR3 nucleotide sequence: TGCGCCAGCAGTGAAGCGGGCACAGATACGCAGTATTTT. This sequence encodes CASSEAGTDTQYF.

This clonotype was counted a few times. The rearrangement uses TRBV2 and TRBJ2-4, with 9 bases matching TRBD2. Unmatched junction bases numbered 6, after V lost 4 bases and J lost 8 bases. The CDR3 has 14 amino acids. The germline gives CDR1 SNHLY, CDR2 FYNNEI. The DNA for the CDR3 is TGTGCCAGCAGTGGAGGCGGGGGGGTCGACATTCAGTACTTC. Encoded protein: CASSGGGGVDIQYF.

In its sample, this clonotype was seen many times. This chain uses TRBV30 with TRBJ2-6; TRBD2 might be the D (6 bases). The CDR3 covers 14 residues. V was trimmed by 2 bases and J by 4 bases, leaving 9 bases between them. Germline assignment: CDR1 GTSNPN and CDR2 SVGIG (reference sequence). CDR3 in DNA: TGTGCCTGGAGTCGCGGGACCGGGGCCAACGTCCTGACTTTC. It specifies CAWSRGTGANVLTF.

The chain combines TRBV14 with TRBJ2-1; D is perhaps TRBD1 (5 bases). V was pared by 1 base and J by 9 bases, with 10 bases between. The CDR3 contains 13 residues. Germline V gene sequence: CDR1 SGHDN, CDR2 FVKESK. Here the CDR3 DNA reads TGTGCCAGCAGCCAAGGTCGGACACGTGAGCAGTTCTTC. The encoded protein is CASSQGRTREQFF.

This clonotype was observed a few times. This sequence joins TRBV6-2 or TRBV6-3 and TRBJ2-1, with D possibly being TRBD2 (5 bases). V dropped 1 base and J dropped 0 bases, with 25 bases sitting between them. The CDR3 extends over 21 amino acids. Looked up from germline, CDR1 is MNHEY and CDR2 is SVGEGT. The CDR3 sequence: CASSYLSGQPFPSYSYNEQFF. DNA for the CDR3: TGTGCCAGCAGTTACTTGAGCGGCCAACCTTTCCCCTCCTACTCCTACAATGAGCAGTTCTTC.

Many counts were recorded for this clonotype. The chain is built from TRBV6-5 and TRBJ1-5, with 8 bases lining up with TRBD1. In germline, CDR1 is MNHEY, CDR2 SVGAGI. V lost 8 bases to trimming and J lost 4 bases; unmatched junction nucleotides: 7. The CDR3 sequence is 14 residues long. CDR3 sequence (DNA): TGTGCCAGCTCCGGACAGGGAAGGAATCAGCCCCAGCATTTT. As protein: CASSGQGRNQPQHF.

This clonotype was counted at least ten times. The chain has TRBV28 and TRBJ1-1, with no clear D. CDR1 is MDHEN and CDR2 is SYDVKM in the germline V gene. This CDR3 region has 14 residues. The V end lost 3 bases, the J end lost 5 bases, and 13 bases lay between the germline ends. The CDR3 region has the DNA TGTGCCAGCAGTTTCCCGCGTCCGAGGACTGAAGCTTTCTTT. This gives the protein CASSFPRPRTEAFF.

This clonotype showed up many times. The V gene is TRBV20-1, the J gene TRBJ1-3, with 7 nucleotides matching TRBD1. V lost 3 bases and J lost 3; bases outside the gene matches: 2. The CDR3 contains 13 residues. Germline V CDR1 and CDR2: DFQATT, SNEGSKA (reference sequence). CDR3 protein: CSASGQVGNTIYF. In DNA, the CDR3 is TGCAGTGCTAGCGGACAGGTTGGAAACACCATATATTTT.

The chain employs TRBV28 and TRBJ2-7; D ambiguous. The length of the CDR3 is 12 residues. V lost 0 bases, J lost 4 bases, and 4 bases lay in between. Germline CDR1 is MDHEN and CDR2 is SYDVKM. In DNA, the CDR3 is TGTGCCAGCAGTTTATGGGGTTACGAGCAGTACTTC. As protein: CASSLWGYEQYF. Complete variable domain (other parts from reference TRBV28 and TRBJ2-7): DVKVTQSSRYLVKRTGEKVFLECVQDMDHENMFWYRQDPGLGLRLIYFSYDVKMKEKGDIPEGYSVSREKKERFSLILESASTNQTSMYLCASSLWGYEQYFGPGTRLTVT.

The DNA of the CDR3 is TGTGCCAGCAGCTTAGTCGGGGGGTACAATGAGCAGTTCTTC. Translating it yields CASSLVGGYNEQFF. This sequence joins TRBV11-2 and TRBJ2-1; 7 nucleotides agree with TRBD2. Germline V gives CDR1 SGHAT, CDR2 FQNNGV. V was pared by 1 base and J by 4 bases, with 1 base of the junction left unmatched. The CDR3 has 14 amino acids.

At least ten counts were recorded for this clonotype. J is TRBJ2-7 and V is TRBV28, with 8 bases lining up with TRBD2. This CDR3 region has 13 residues. V was pared by 7 bases and J by 4 bases, with 6 bases of the junction left unmatched. Germline loops: CDR1 MDHEN, CDR2 SYDVKM. The CDR3 DNA reads as TGTGCCAGCAAGCGGGGGCCCGGGTACGAGCAGTACTTC. It translates to CASKRGPGYEQYF.

This clonotype was seen at least ten times. The chain joins TRBV20-1 to TRBJ2-1; D may be TRBD1 or TRBD2 (5 bases each). CDR1 and CDR2 from the germline V gene are DFQATT and SNEGSKA (reference sequence). The germline V and J ends were trimmed by 2 bases and 6 bases, with 11 bases remaining between them. CDR3 length equals 13 residues. CDR3 region: CSARKGTVNEQFF. The DNA of the CDR3 is TGCAGTGCTAGAAAAGGGACCGTCAATGAGCAGTTCTTC.

The V gene is TRBV7-8, the J gene TRBJ1-1, with D perhaps TRBD1 (5 bases). The length of the CDR3 is 13 residues. Trimming cost V 3 bases and J 4 bases, with 9 bases left between them. CDR1 and CDR2 (germline): SGHVS, FQNEAQ. As DNA, the CDR3 is TGTGCCAGCAGCTTCGGGACGACCACTGAAGCTTTCTTT. Encoded protein: CASSFGTTTEAFF.

The rearrangement joins TRBV30 to TRBJ1-1; TRBD1 matches at 11 bases. The junction had 10 bases not matched to a gene; V was cut back by 7 bases and J by 3 bases. Germline CDR1 reads GTSNPN; CDR2 reads SVGIG (reference sequence). The CDR3 extends over 15 amino acids. The CDR3 here is CALERDRGTDTEAFF. The CDR3 DNA is TGTGCCTTGGAAAGGGACAGGGGGACGGACACTGAAGCTTTCTTT. The whole variable domain, filled in from reference TRBV30 and TRBJ1-1, reads SQTIHQWPATLVQPVGSPLSLECTVEGTSNPNLYWYRQAAGRGLQLLFYSVGIGQISSEVPQNLSASRPQDRQFILSSKKLLLSDSGFYLCALERDRGTDTEAFFGQGTRLTVV.

In this sample, this clonotype turned up many times. J is TRBJ2-2 and V is TRBV19, with D maybe TRBD1 (6 bases). The CDR3 is made up of 16 amino acids. Germline CDR1 and CDR2: LNHDA and SQIVND (reference sequence). Trimming stripped 5 bases from V and 2 bases from J, with 15 bases between. CDR3 sequence (DNA): TGTGCCAGTAGTCGACCCCCGACAGGCAACACCGGGGAGCTGTTTTTT. Protein product: CASSRPPTGNTGELFF.

The chain combines TRBV4-2 with TRBJ2-5; D is unresolved. V gave up 1 base and J gave up 0 bases, with 6 bases separating them. This CDR3 contains 14 residues. In germline, CDR1 is LGHNA, CDR2 YNFKEQ. The CDR3 region has the DNA TGTGCCAGCAGCCAAGCAGACTACCAAGAGACCCAGTACTTC. Amino acids: CASSQADYQETQYF.

Only a few counts were recorded for this clonotype. The rearrangement links TRBV12-3 or TRBV12-4 to TRBJ1-3; D remains unclear. The CDR3 contains 15 residues. V lost 6 bases to trimming and J lost 1 base, with 13 bases between them. The CDR3 DNA reads TGTGCCAGCAGCACCCGGACGGGATCTGGAAACACCATATATTTT. Translating it yields CASSTRTGSGNTIYF.

This clonotype has at least ten counts. The chain combines TRBV28 with TRBJ2-5; possibly TRBD2 for D (5 bases). The CDR3 is 15 amino acids. CDR1 is MDHEN and CDR2 is SYDVKM in the germline V gene. V lost 2 bases and J lost 2, with 12 bases in between. DNA of the CDR3: TGTGCCAGCAGTTTAATGGGTGCGGGTCAAGAGACCCAGTACTTC. It is translated as CASSLMGAGQETQYF.

This clonotype was seen more than once but under ten times. The rearrangement uses TRBV7-9 and TRBJ2-1; a possible D gene is TRBD2 (7 bases). This CDR3 has 15 amino acids. Germline V gene lookup returns CDR1 SEHNR and CDR2 FQNEAQ (reference sequence). V gave up 0 bases and J gave up 5 bases, with 11 bases separating them. CDR3 bases: TGTGCCAGCAGCTTAGCGGGGGGGCCACACAATGAGCAGTTCTTC. This codes for CASSLAGGPHNEQFF.

The chain uses TRBV6-5 and TRBJ1-5; the match to TRBD1 covers 8 bases. Germline values: CDR1 MNHEY, CDR2 SVGAGI. This CDR3 comprises 14 residues. V lost 6 bases, J lost 7 bases, and 8 bases stayed unmatched. The CDR3 loop is CASSRGQGYQPQHF. In nucleotides, the CDR3 is TGTGCCAGCAGCCGAGGACAGGGTTACCAGCCCCAGCATTTT.